This T cell receptor (beta chain) emerged from a study of cytomegalovirus exposure and HLA in healthy donors. Study findings and constraints: Researchers counted about 150 TCR beta chains as cytomegalovirus-associated. Evidence from a later analysis indicated that most CMV-associated TCR beta chains looked HLA-restricted. TCR beta V- and J-gene trimming was later associated with a missense DCLRE1C variant.

Everyone who donated was a healthy bone marrow donor. Trimming cost V 3 bases and J 3 bases; bases outside gene matches: 7. The CDR3 contains 16 residues. CDR1 LNHDA and CDR2 SQIVND come from the germline V gene (reference sequence). PCR amplification relied on 60 Vbeta primers (plus 13 Jbeta primers). Profiling relied on immunoSEQ multiplex PCR, and the TCRdb table lists in-frame clones only, not all of them. The sample gives hundreds of thousands of clones, roughly 89% of which show up once; about 2% is in the top ten. Comments on this clone: Its specificity is unknown.

Sequenced sample: PBMCs. This chain uses TRBV19 with TRBJ1-2, with TRBD1 matching 10 bases. This clonotype was obtained from a woman between 18 and 29 years old in good health and CMV-seronegative. The CDR3 DNA reads as TGTGCCAGTAGTATGGACCGGGACAGGGGAGACTATGGCTACACCTTC. This codes for CASSMDRDRGDYGYTF.